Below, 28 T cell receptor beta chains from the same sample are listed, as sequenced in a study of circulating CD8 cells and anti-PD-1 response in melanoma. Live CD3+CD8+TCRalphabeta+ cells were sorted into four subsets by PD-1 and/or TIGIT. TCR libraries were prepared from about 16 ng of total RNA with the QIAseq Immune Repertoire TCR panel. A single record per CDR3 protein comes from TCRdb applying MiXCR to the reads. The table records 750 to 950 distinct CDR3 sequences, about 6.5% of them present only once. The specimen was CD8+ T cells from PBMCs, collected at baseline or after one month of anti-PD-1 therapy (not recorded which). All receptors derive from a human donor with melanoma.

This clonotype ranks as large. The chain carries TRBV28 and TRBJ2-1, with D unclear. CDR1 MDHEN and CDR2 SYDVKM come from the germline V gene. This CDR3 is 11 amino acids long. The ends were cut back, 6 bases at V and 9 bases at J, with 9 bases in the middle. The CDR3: CASSPDIEQFF. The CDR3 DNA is TGTGCCAGCAGCCCAGACATTGAGCAGTTCTTC.

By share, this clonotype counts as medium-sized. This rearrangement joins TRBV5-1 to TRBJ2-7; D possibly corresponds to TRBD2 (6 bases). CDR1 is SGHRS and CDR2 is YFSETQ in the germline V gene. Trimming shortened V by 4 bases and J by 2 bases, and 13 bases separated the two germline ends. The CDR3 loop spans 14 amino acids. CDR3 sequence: CASSPRGGTYEQYF. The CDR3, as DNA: TGCGCCAGCAGCCCGAGAGGCGGGACCTACGAGCAGTACTTC.

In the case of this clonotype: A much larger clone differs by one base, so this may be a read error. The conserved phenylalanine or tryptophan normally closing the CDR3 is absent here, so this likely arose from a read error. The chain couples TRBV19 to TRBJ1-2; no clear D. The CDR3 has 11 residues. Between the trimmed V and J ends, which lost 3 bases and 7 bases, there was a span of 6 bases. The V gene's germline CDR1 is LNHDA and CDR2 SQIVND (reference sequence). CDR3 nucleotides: TGTGCCAGTAGTATCCGTCGTGGCTACACCTCC. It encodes CASSIRRGYTS.

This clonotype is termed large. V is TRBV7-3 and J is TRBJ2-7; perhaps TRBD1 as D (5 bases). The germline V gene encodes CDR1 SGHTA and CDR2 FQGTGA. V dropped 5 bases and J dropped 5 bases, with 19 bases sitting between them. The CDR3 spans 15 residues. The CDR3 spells CASSPTGLGHHEQYF. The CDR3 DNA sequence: TGTGCCAGCAGCCCCACAGGTCTCGGGCACCACGAGCAGTACTTC.

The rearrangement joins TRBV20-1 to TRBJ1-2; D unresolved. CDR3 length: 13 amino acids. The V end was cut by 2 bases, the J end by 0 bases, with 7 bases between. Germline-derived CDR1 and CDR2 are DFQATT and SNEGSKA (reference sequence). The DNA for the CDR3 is TGCAGTGCTAGACCCGGGGCTAACTATGGCTACACCTTC. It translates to CSARPGANYGYTF.

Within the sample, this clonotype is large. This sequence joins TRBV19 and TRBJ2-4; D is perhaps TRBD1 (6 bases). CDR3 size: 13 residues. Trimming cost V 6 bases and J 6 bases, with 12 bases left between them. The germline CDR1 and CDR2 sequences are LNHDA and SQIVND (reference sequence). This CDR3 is CASRDSLGNIQYF. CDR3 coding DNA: TGTGCCAGTAGGGACAGCCTGGGAAACATTCAGTACTTC.

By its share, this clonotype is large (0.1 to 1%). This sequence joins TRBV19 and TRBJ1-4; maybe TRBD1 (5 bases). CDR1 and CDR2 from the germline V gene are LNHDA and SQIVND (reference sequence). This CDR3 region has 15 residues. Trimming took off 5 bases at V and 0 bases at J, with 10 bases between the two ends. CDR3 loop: CASSPGTSTNEKLFF. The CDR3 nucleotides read TGTGCCAGTAGTCCTGGGACTTCAACTAATGAAAAACTGTTTTTT.

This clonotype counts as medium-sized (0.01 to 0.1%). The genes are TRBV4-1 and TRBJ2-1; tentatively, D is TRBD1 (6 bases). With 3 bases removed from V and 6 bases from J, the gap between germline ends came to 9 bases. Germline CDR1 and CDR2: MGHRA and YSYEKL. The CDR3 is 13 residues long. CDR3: CASSHPGANEQFF. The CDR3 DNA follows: TGCGCCAGCAGCCACCCAGGGGCCAATGAGCAGTTCTTC.

The CDR3 spells CASSIGTRGTEAFF. Written as DNA, the CDR3 is TGTGCCAGTAGTATAGGGACACGGGGCACTGAAGCTTTCTTT. The chain recombines TRBV19 with TRBJ1-1; TRBD1 is a possible D gene (5 bases). Trimming removed 1 base at V and 4 bases at J, with 10 bases between. The CDR3 totals 14 residues. Germline CDR1 and CDR2: LNHDA and SQIVND (reference sequence).

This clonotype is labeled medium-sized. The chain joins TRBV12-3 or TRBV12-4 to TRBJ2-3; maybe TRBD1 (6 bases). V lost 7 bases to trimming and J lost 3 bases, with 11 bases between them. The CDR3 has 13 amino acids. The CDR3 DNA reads TGTGCCAGCAACTCAGGGGCGACAGATACGCAGTATTTT. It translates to CASNSGATDTQYF.

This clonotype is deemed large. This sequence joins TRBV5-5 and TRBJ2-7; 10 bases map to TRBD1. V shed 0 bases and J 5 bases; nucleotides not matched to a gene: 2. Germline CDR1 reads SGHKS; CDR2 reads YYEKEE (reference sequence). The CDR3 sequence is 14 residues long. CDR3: CASSLGTGGNEQYF. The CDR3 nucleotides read TGTGCCAGCAGCTTGGGGACAGGGGGTAACGAGCAGTACTTC.

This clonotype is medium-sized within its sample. Written as DNA, the CDR3 is TGCGCCAGCAGCCAAGAGAGGTTCCCGAACACTGAAGCTTTCTTT. Its protein product is CASSQERFPNTEAFF. The V gene is TRBV4-1, the J gene TRBJ1-1, with D hard to call. The germline gives CDR1 MGHRA, CDR2 YSYEKL. CDR3 length: 15 residues. The germline V and J ends were trimmed by 0 bases and 1 base, with 9 bases remaining between them.

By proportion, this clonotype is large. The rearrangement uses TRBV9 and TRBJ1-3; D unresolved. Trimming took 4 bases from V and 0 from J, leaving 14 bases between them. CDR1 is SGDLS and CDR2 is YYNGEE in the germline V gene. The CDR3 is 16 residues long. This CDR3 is CASSSGRLTSGNTIYF. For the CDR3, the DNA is TGTGCCAGCAGCTCAGGACGGTTGACCTCTGGAAACACCATATATTTT.

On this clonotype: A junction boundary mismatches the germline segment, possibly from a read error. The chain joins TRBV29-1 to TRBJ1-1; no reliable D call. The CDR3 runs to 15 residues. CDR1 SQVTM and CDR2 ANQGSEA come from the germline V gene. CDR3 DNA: TGCGGCGTTGGTCAAATCCTGGGGATGAACACTGAAGCTTTCTTT. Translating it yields CGVGQILGMNTEAFF.

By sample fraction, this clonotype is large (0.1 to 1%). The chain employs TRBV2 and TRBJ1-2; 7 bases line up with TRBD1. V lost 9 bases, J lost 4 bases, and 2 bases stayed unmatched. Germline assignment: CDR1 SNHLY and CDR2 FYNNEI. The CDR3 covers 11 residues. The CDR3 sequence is CASDRVYGYTF. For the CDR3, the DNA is TGTGCCAGTGACAGGGTCTATGGCTACACCTTC.

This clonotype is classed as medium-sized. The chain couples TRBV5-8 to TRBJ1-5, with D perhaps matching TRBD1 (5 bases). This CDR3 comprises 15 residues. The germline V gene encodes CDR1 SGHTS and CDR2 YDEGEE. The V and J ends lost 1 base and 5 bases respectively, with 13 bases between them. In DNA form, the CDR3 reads TGTGCCAGCAGCTTGCGGCAGGGAAGTGATCAGCCCCAGCATTTT. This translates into CASSLRQGSDQPQHF. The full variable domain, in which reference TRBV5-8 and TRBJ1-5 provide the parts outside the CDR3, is EAGVTQSPTHLIKTRGQQATLRCSPISGHTSVYWYQQALGLGLQFLLWYDEGEERNRGNFPPRFSGRQFPNYSSELNVNALELEDSALYLCASSLRQGSDQPQHFGDGTRLSIL.

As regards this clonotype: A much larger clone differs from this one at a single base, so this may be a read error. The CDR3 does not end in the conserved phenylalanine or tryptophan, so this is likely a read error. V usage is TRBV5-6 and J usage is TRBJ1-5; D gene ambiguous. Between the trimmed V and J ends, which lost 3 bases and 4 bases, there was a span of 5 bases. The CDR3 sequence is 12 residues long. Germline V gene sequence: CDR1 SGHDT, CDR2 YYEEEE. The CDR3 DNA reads TGTGCCAGCAGCTCCCTTAATCAGCCCCAGCATTCT. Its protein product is CASSSLNQPQHS.

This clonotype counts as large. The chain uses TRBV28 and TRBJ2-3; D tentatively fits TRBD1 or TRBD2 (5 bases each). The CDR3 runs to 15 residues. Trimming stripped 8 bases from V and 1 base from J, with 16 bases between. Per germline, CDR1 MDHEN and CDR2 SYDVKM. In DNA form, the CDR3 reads TGTGCCAGCCTGGCCCCCGGGACCGGCACAGATACGCAGTATTTT. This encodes CASLAPGTGTDTQYF.

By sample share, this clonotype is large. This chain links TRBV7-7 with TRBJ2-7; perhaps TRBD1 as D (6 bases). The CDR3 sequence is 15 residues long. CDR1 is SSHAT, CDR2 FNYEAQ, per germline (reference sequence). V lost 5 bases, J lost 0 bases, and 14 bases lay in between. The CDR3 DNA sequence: TGTGCCAGCAGCCTAGGGACATCGACCTCCTACGAGCAGTACTTC. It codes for CASSLGTSTSYEQYF. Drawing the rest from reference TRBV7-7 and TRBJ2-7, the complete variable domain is GAGVSQSPRYKVTKRGQDVTLRCDPISSHATLYWYQQALGQGPEFLTYFNYEAQPDKSGLPSDRFSAERPEGSISTLTIQRTEQRDSAMYRCASSLGTSTSYEQYFGPGTRLTVT.

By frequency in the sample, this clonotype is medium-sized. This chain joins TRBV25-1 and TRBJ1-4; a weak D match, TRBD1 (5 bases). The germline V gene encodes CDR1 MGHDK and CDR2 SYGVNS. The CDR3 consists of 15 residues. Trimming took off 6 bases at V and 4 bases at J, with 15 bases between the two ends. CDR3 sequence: CASRGDGGGNEKLFF. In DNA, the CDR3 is TGTGCCAGCAGGGGGGACGGCGGAGGTAATGAAAAACTGTTTTTT.

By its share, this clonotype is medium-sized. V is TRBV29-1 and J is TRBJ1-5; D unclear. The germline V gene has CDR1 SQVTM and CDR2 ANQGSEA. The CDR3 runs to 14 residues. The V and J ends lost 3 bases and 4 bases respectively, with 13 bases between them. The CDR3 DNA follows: TGCAGCGTTGAGACTGAGGGCGAAAATCAGCCCCAGCATTTT. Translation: CSVETEGENQPQHF.

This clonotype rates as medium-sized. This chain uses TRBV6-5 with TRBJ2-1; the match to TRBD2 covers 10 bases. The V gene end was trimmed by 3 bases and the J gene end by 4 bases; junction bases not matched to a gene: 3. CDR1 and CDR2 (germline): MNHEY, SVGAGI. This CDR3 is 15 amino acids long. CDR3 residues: CASSYLAGEYNEQFF. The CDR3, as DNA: TGTGCCAGCAGTTATCTAGCGGGGGAGTACAATGAGCAGTTCTTC.

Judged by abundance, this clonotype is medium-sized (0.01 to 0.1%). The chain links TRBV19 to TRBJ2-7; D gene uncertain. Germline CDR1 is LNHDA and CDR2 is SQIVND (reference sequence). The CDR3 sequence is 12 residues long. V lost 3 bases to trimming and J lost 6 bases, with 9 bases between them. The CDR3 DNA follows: TGTGCCAGTAGTATGGGAACGACCGAGCAGTACTTC. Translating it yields CASSMGTTEQYF.

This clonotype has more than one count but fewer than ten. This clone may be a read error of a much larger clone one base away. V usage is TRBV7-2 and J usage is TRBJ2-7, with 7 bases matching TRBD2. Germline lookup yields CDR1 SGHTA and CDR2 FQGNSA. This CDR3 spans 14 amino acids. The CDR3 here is CASSFTSGAYERYF. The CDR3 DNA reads TGTGCCAGCAGCTTCACCAGCGGGGCCTACGAGCGGTACTTC.

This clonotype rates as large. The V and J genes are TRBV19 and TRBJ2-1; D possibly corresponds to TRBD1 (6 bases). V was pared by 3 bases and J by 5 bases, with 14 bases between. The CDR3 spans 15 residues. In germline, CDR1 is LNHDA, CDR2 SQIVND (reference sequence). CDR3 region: CASSMLPRGNNEQFF. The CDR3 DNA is TGTGCCAGTAGTATGCTCCCGAGGGGGAACAATGAGCAGTTCTTC.

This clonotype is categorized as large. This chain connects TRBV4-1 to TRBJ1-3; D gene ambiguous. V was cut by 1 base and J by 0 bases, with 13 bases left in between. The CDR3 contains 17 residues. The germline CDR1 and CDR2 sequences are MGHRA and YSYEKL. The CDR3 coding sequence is TGCGCCAGCAGCCAAGTCCCCGGATACCCCTCTGGAAACACCATATATTTT. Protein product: CASSQVPGYPSGNTIYF.

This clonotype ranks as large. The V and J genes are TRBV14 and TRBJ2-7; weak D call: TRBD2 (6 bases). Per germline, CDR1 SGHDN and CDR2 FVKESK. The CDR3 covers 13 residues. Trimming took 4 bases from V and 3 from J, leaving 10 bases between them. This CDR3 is CASSPGTRYEQYF. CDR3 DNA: TGTGCCAGCAGCCCCGGGACTCGCTACGAGCAGTACTTC.

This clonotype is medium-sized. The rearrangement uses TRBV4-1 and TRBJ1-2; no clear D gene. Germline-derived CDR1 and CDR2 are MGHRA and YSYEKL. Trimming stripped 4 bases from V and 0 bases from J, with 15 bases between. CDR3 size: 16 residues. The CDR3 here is CASSPAAAGSNYGYTF. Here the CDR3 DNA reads TGCGCCAGCAGCCCAGCAGCGGCAGGCTCTAACTATGGCTACACCTTC.